This TCR beta chain was identified in a study of beta chain features in type 1 diabetes. Study overall: Investigators examined some 110,000,000 sorted cells across all samples.

CD45RO/CCR7/CD25/CD127/CD95/CD27 staining was used to isolate CD4+ naive, central memory, regulatory and stem cell-like memory cells by sorting. The ends lost 0 bases at V and 10 bases at J; junction bases unmatched: 5. CDR1 is KGHSH, CDR2 LQKENI, per germline. The CDR3 consists of 15 residues. Regarding this clone: Its antigen is as yet unknown.

Study results and limitations: There was a moderate but significant shortening of TCRB CDR3s in all four CD4+ subsets of Type 1 diabetes patients. Patients showed naive, central memory and Treg TCRB repertoires that appeared more similar than those of healthy donors. When VDJ junctions were examined, type 1 diabetes patients showed fewer insertions and more deletions.

The sequenced template was cDNA made from the entire isolated RNA. Measured with immunoSEQ multiplex PCR; TCRdb has only the in-frame clones, and not every one. The sample includes around 340,000 clones, roughly 8.8% of them seen just once. V and J are TRBV18 and TRBJ2-1, with 11 bases aligning to TRBD2. The source of this sequence is a young man with type 1 diabetes. The sequenced material came from central memory CD4+ T cells from blood. CDR3 DNA: TGTGCCAGCTCACCACCGCTAGCGGGGGGCCTCGAGCAGTTCTTC. Translating it yields CASSPPLAGGLEQFF.